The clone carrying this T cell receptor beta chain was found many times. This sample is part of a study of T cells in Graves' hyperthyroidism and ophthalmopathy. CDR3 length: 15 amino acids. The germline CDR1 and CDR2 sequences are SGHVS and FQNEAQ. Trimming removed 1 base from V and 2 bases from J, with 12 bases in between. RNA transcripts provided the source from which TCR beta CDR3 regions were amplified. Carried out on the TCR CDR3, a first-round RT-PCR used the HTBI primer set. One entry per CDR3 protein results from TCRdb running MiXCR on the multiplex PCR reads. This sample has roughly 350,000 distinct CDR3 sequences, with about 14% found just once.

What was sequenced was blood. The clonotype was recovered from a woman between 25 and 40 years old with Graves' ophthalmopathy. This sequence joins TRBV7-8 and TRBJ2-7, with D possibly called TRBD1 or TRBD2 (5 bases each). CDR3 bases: TGTGCCAGCAGCTTAGTAGGGACCCTAGCCTACGAGCAGTACTTC. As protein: CASSLVGTLAYEQYF.